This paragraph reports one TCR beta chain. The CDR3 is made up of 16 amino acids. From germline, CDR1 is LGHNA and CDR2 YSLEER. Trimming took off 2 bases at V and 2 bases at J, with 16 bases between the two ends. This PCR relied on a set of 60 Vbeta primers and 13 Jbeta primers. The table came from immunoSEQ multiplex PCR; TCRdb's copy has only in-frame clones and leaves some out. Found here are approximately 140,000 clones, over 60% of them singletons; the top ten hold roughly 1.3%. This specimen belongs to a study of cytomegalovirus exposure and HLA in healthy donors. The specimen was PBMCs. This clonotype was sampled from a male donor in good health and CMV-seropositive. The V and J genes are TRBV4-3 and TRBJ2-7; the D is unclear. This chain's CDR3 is CASSQTKIGSAYEQYF. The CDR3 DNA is TGCGCCAGCAGCCAAACCAAAATCGGGTCAGCCTACGAGCAGTACTTC.